This T cell receptor beta chain was identified in a study of cytomegalovirus exposure and HLA in healthy donors. Whole-study findings and limits: A link between a missense DCLRE1C variant and TCR beta V- and J-gene trimming emerged from a later analysis.

J was trimmed by 1 base and V by 2 bases; bases with no gene match: 16. Germline CDR1 and CDR2: MNHNS and SASEGT. This CDR3 is built from 20 residues. This clone was seen once. Its antigen is not known. Primers included in the PCR were 60 Vbeta and 13 Jbeta primers. Using immunoSEQ multiplex PCR, the repertoire was profiled, and TCRdb retains in-frame clones only, with some absent. Among approximately 120,000 clones listed, around 85% were seen once. Sequenced input: PBMCs. The receptor was isolated from a woman younger than 45 in good health and CMV-seropositive. The chain uses TRBV6-1 and TRBJ2-1; 8 nucleotides agree with TRBD2. This chain's CDR3 is CASSELPRLARELSYNEQFF. The CDR3 DNA follows: TGTGCCAGCAGTGAACTCCCTAGACTAGCGAGAGAGCTATCCTACAATGAGCAGTTCTTC.